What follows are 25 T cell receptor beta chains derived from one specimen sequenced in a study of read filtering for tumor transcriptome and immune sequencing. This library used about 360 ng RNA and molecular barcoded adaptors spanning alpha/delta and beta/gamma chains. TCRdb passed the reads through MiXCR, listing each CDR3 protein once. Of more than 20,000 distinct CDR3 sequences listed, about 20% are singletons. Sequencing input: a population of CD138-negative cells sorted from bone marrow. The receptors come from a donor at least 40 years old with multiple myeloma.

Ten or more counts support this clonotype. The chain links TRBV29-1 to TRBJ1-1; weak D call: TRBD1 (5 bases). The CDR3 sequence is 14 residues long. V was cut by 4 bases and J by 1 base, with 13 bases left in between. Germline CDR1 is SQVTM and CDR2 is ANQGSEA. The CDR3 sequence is CSVAGQLPNTEAFF. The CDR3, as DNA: TGCAGCGTTGCAGGGCAGCTACCGAACACTGAAGCTTTCTTT.

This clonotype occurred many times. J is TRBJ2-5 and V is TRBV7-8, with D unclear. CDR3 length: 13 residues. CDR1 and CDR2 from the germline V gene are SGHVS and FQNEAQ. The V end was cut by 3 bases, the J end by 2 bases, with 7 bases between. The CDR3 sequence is CASSFGRQETQYF. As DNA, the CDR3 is TGTGCCAGCAGCTTCGGCCGACAAGAGACCCAGTACTTC.

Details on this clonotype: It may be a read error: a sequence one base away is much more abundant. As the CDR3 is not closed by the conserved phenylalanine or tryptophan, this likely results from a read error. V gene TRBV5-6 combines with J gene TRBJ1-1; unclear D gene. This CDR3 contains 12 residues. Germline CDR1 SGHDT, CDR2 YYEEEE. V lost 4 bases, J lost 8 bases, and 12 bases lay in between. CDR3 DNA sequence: TGTGCCAGCAGCCTCAGAGGCGGGGAAGCTTTCCTT. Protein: CASSLRGGEAFL.

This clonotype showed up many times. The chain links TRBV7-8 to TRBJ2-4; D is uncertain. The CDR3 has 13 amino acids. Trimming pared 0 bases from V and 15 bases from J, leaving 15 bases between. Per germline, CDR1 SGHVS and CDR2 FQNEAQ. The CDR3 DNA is TGTGCCAGCAGCTTAGCGCTAAACATCCCAGGGTACTTC. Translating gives CASSLALNIPGYF.

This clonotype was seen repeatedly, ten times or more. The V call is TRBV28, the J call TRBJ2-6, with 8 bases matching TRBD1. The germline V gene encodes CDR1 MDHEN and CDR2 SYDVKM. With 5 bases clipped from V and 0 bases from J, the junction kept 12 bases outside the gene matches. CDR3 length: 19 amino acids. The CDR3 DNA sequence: TGTGCCAGCAGTCCCTACTTGACAGGGGTGGGCTCTGGGGCCAACGTCCTGACTTTC. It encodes CASSPYLTGVGSGANVLTF.

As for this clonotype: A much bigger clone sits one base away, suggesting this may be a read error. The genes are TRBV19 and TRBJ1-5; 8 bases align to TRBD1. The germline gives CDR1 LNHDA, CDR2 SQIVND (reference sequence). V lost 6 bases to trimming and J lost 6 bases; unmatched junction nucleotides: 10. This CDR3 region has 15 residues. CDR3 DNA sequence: TGTGCCAGTAGCCACAGTGGACAGGGAGGTCAGCCCCAGCATTTT. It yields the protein CASSHSGQGGQPQHF.

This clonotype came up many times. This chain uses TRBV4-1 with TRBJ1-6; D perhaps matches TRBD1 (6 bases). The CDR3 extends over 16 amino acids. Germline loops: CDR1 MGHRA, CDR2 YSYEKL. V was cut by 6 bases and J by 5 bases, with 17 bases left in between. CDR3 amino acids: CASRQGPLEHNSPLHF. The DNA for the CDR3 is TGCGCCAGCAGACAGGGTCCCTTAGAGCATAATTCACCCCTCCACTTT.

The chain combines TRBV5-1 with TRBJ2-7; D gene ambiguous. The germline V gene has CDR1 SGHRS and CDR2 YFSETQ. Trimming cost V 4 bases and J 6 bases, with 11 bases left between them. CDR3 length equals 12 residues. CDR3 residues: CASSESLGEQYF. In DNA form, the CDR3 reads TGCGCCAGCAGCGAGTCCTTGGGCGAGCAGTACTTC.

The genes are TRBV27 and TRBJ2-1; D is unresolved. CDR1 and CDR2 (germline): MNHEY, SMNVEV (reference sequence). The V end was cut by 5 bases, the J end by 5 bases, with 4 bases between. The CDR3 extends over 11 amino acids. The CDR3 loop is CASSVDNEQFF. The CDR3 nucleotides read TGTGCCAGCAGTGTCGACAATGAGCAGTTCTTC.

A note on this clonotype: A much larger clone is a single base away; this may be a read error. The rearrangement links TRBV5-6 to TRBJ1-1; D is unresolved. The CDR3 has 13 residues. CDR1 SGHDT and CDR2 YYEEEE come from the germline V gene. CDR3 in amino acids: CACSPPEGTKAFF. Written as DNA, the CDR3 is TGTGCCTGCAGCCCTCCGGAGGGCACAAAAGCTTTCTTT.

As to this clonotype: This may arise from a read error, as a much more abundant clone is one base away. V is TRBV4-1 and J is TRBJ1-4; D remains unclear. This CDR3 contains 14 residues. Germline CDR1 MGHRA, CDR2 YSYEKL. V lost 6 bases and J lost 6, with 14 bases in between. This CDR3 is CASRRGRADEKLFF. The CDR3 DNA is TGCGCCAGCAGGCGAGGGAGGGCGGATGAAAAACTGTTTTTT.

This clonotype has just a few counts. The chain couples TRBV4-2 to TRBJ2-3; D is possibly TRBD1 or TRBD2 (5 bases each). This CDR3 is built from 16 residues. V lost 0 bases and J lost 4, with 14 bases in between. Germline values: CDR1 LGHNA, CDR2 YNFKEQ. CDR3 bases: TGTGCCAGCAGCCAAGATCAATGGGGGACGGCAGATACGCAGTATTTT. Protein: CASSQDQWGTADTQYF.

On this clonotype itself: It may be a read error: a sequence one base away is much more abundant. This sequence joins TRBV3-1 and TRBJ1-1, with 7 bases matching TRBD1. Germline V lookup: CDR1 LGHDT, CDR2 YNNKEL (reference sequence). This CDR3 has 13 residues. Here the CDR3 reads CASSHTGDTGAFF. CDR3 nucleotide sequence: TGTGCCAGCAGCCATACAGGGGACACTGGAGCTTTCTTT.

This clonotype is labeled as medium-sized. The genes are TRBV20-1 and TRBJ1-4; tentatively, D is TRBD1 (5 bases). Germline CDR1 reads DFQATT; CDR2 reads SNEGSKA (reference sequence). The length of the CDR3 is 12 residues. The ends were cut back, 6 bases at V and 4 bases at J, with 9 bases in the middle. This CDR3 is CSAMGGNEKLFF. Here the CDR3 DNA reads TGCAGTGCCATGGGGGGTAATGAAAAACTGTTTTTT.

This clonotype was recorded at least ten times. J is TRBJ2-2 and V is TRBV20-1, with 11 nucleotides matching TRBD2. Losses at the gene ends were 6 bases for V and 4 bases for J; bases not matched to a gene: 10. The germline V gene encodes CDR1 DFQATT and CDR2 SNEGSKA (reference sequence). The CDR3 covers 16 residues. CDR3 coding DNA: TGCAGTGCACTCACTAGCGGGGGTTCTCTCACCGGGGAGCTGTTTTTT. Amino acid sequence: CSALTSGGSLTGELFF.

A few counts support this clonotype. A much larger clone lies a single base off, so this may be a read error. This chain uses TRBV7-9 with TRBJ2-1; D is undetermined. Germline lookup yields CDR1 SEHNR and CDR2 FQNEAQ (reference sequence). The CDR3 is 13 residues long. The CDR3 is CASSPKLHDEQSF. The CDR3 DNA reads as TGTGCCAGCAGCCCCAAACTCCACGATGAGCAGTCCTTC.

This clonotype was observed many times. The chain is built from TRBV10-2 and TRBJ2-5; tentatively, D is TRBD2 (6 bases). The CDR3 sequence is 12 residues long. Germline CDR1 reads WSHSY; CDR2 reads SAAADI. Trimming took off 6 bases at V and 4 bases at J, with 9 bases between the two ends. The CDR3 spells CASRRGPETQYF. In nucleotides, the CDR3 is TGCGCCAGCAGGCGGGGCCCAGAGACCCAGTACTTC.

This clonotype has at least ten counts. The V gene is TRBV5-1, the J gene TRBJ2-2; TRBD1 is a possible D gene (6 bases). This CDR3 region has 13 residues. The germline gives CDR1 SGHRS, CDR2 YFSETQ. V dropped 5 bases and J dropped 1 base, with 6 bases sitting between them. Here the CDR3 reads CASRGQNTGELFF. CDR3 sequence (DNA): TGCGCCAGCAGGGGACAGAACACCGGGGAGCTGTTTTTT.

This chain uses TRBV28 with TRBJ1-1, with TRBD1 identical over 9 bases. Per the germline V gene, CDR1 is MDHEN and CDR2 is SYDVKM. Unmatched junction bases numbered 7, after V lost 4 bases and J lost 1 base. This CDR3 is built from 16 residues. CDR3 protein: CASSSQGARRNTEAFF. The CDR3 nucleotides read TGTGCCAGCAGTTCACAGGGGGCGCGTAGGAACACTGAAGCTTTCTTT.

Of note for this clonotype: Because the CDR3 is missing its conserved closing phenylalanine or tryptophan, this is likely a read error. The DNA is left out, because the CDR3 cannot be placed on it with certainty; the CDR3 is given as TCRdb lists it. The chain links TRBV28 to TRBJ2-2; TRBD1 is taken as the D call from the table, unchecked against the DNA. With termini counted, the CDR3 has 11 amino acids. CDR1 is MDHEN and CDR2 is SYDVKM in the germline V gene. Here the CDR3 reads CASSLNLGVFS.

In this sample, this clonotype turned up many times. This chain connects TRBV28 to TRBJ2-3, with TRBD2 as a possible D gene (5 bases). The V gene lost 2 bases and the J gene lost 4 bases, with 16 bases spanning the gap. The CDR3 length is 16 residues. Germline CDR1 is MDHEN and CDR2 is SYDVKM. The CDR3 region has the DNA TGTGCCAGCAGTTTACCGGGGTTCCAAGGTTCAGATACGCAGTATTTT. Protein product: CASSLPGFQGSDTQYF.

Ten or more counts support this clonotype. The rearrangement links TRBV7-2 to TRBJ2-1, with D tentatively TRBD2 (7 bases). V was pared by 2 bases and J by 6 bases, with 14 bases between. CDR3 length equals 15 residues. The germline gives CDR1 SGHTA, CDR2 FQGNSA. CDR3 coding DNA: TGTGCCAGCAGCTTATGGTGGGGGGGCCCCAATGAGCAGTTCTTC. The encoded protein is CASSLWWGGPNEQFF.

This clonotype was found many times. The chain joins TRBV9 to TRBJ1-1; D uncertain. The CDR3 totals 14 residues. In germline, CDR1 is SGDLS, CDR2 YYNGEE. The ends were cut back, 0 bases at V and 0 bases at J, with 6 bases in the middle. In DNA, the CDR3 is TGTGCCAGCAGCGTAGGCACAGTGAACACTGAAGCTTTCTTT. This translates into CASSVGTVNTEAFF.

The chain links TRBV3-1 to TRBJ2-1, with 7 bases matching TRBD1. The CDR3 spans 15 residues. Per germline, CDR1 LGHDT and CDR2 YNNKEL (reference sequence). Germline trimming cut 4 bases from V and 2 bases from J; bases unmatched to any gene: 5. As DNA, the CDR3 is TGTGCCAGCAGCCGCACCGGGACAGCCTACAATGAGCAGTTCTTC. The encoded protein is CASSRTGTAYNEQFF.

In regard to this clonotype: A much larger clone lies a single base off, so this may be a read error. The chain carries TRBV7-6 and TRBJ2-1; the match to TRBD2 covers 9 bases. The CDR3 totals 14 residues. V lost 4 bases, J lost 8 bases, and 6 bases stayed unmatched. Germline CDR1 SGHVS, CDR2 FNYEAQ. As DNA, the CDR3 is TGTGCCAGCAGCTCAAAGCGGGGGGCCGATGAGCAGTTCTTC. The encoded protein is CASSSKRGADEQFF.